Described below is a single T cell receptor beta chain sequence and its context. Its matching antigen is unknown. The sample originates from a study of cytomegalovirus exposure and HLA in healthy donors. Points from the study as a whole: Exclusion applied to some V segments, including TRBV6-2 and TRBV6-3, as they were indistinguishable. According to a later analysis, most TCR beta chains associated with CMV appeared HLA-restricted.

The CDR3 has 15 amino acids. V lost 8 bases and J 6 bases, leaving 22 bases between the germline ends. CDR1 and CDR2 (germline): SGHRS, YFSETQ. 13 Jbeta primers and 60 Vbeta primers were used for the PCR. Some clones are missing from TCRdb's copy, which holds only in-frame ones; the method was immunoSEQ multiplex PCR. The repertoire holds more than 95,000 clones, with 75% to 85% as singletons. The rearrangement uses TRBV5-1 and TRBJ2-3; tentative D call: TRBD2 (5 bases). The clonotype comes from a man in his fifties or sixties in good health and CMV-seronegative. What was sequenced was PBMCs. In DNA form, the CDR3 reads TGCGCCAGTTCCCGGGATCGCAACGGGATGGATACGCAGTATTTT. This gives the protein CASSRDRNGMDTQYF.